This T cell receptor beta chain was obtained from a study of beta chain features in type 1 diabetes (dated by TCRdb to 2016 to 2019). Regarding the complete study: No differences in mean age, gender distribution, total cell number or subset yield were found between patients and healthy donors. Naive and central memory subsets were obtained from all 28 donors, but regulatory and stem cell-like memory subsets were isolated from only 8 patients and roughly 8 healthy donors. The study compared TCRB repertoires of sorted circulating CD4+ T cell subsets between recently diagnosed type 1 diabetes patients and matched healthy donors. A total of about 99,000,000 sorted cells were examined across all samples, and RNA yield correlated strongly with the number of cells per subset. Summary of the overall study and its limitations: PCR may preferentially amplify shorter templates, but because patient and control samples were amplified and corrected together, any resulting skew would affect both groups equally. Because small numbers of individuals were included in the HLA sub-analyses, any influence of HLA type on TCRB rearrangement was left unresolved. A moderate but significant shortening of TCRB CDR3 length was observed in type 1 diabetes patients in all four CD4+ subsets. Fewer insertions and more nucleotide deletions at VDJ recombination sites were observed in patients with type 1 diabetes, implying thymic rearrangement abnormalities. Because cDNA rather than genomic DNA was sequenced, highly expressing activated cells could have been over-represented, although no difference in activation and CD3 levels was found between groups. Naive, central memory and regulatory TCRB repertoires appeared to be more similar among patients than among healthy donors.

Each donor gave one peripheral blood draw, averaging approximately 0.12 L, which was collected into heparinised tubes. A BD FACSAria II was used to sort naive, central memory, regulatory and stem cell-like memory CD4+ T cells with a panel that included CD45RO, CCR7, CD25, CD127, CD95 and CD27. A purity above 98% was achieved for all sorted populations. PBMCs were separated immediately by Lymphoprep density gradient centrifugation and were stained directly, without being cultured. So that batch effects would be minimized, each experiment stained and sorted samples in pairs, pairing one healthy donor with one patient. To note about this clone: This receptor's antigen is unknown. It has no much larger one-base neighbor in the sample; base qualities were not kept.

The High Capacity cDNA Reverse Transcription Kit was used to reverse transcribe all of the isolated RNA, meaning that expressed TCRB transcripts were what got sequenced. Deep immunoSEQ sequencing was performed on naive, central memory and regulatory T cell samples, with an average of roughly 3.5 million total reads per sample. After sorted cells were lysed in RLT buffer, RNA was extracted with DNase-treated RNeasy Micro or Mini kits, with the choice depending on cell number. Each cell subset was processed on its own to prevent cross-contamination, while patient and healthy donor samples were processed together. The immunoSEQ multiplex PCR was used to amplify TCRB sequences from cDNA, generating 87-bp fragments that spanned the CDR3 region. Sequencing of the amplicons was performed on the Illumina HiSeq platform. In the paper's pipeline: PCR bias was corrected computationally using synthetic template baselines, and reads within Hamming distance 2 were collapsed, with unmergeable singletons discarded. Reads were aligned against IMGT to assign V, D and J genes, CDR3 length and insertions or deletions at six rearrangement sites. Within each subset, clonotype counts were normalized to sorted cell number, after which true diversity and Gini coefficients were computed with the tcR R package. The overlap coefficient, calculated on TCRB nucleotide sequences, was used to quantify repertoire sharing. TCRdb mirrors the immuneACCESS table, restricted to in-frame sequences. Some clones are absent from its copies; in checked studies, under half trace to an unresolved V gene, and the reason for the others is unknown. Clone size and the V and J calls come from that table; the DNA yielded D and trimming. The sample profile shows roughly 150,000 clones; under 9.5% of them were found once. The ten largest clones add up to about 0.6% of the sample.

The germline V gene supplies CDR1 SGHTA and CDR2 FQGNSA. Ends trimmed: V by 4 bases, J by 1 base; bases unmatched to a gene: 5. From its cysteine to its phenylalanine, the CDR3 spans 15 amino acids. The DNA shown is the 45-base CDR3, in frame from base 1. Specimen: central memory CD4+ T cells from blood. This chain is built from TRBV7-2 and TRBJ2-7; a stretch of 9 junction bases matches TRBD1. The receptor's source is a man aged 18-30 years in good health. The CDR3: CASSSPGTGSYEQYF. The nucleotides read TGTGCCAGCAGCTCACCCGGGACAGGGTCCTACGAGCAGTACTTC.